This T cell receptor beta chain was sequenced in a study of beta chain features in type 1 diabetes. This clone was counted ten times or more. CDR1 and CDR2 from the germline V gene are SGDLS and YYNGEE. This CDR3 contains 15 residues. The V segment lost 0 bases and the J segment 6 bases; nucleotides outside the gene matches: 6. cDNA synthesis used the whole RNA isolate, giving expressed TCRB sequences. Some clones are missing from TCRdb's copy, which holds only in-frame ones; the method was immunoSEQ multiplex PCR. The sample has roughly 400,000 clones, approximately 15% seen once. The origin of this receptor is a young man in good health. Sequenced: naive CD4+ T cells from blood. V usage is TRBV9 and J usage is TRBJ2-4; 7 bases agree with TRBD2. CDR3 bases: TGTGCCAGCAGCGTAGAAGGTACGGGAGGAAACATTCAGTACTTC. Amino acids: CASSVEGTGGNIQYF.